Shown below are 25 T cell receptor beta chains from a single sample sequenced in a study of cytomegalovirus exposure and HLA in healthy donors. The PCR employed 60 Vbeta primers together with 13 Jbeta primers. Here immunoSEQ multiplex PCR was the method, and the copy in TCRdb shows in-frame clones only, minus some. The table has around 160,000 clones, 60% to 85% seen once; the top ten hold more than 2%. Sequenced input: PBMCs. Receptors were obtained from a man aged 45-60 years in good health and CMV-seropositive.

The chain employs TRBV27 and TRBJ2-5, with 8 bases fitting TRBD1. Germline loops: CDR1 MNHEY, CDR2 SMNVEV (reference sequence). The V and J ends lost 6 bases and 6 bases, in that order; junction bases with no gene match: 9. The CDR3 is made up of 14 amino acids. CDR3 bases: TGTGCCAGCAGCCCAGGGGGCGCTTTAAAGACCCAGTACTTC. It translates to CASSPGGALKTQYF.

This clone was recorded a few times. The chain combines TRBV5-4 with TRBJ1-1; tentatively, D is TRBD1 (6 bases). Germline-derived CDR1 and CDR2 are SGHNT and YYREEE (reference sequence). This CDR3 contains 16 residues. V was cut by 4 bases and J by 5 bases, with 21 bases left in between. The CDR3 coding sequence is TGTGCCAGCAGCCCCAGGGTCTACAGGGAAGGGACTGAAGCTTTCTTT. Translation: CASSPRVYREGTEAFF. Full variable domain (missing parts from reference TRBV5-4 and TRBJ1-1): ETGVTQSPTHLIKTRGQQVTLRCSSQSGHNTVSWYQQALGQGPQFIFQYYREEENGRGNFPPRFSGLQFPNYSSELNVNALELDDSALYLCASSPRVYREGTEAFFGQGTRLTVV.

The CDR3 loop reads CASSTPDRTEQYF. The CDR3 DNA sequence: TGTGCCAGCAGTACCCCGGACAGAACCGAGCAGTACTTC. The chain joins TRBV25-1 to TRBJ2-7; TRBD1 is a possible D gene (6 bases). Germline CDR1 and CDR2: MGHDK and SYGVNS. Deletions cut 5 bases from V and 6 bases from J, with 14 bases between. There are 13 residues in the CDR3.

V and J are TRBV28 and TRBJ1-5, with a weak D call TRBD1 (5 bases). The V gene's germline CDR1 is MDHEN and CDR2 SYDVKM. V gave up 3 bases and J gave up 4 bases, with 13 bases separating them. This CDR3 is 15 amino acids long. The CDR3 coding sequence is TGTGCCAGCAGTTTCCTGAGCGGGGCGAATCAGCCCCAGCATTTT. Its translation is CASSFLSGANQPQHF.

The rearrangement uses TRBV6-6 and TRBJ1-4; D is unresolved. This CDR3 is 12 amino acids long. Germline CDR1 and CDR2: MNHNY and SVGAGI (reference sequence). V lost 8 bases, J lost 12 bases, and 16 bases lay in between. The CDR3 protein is CASSSVQAELFF. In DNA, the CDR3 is TGTGCCAGCTCAAGTGTTCAGGCCGAACTGTTTTTT.

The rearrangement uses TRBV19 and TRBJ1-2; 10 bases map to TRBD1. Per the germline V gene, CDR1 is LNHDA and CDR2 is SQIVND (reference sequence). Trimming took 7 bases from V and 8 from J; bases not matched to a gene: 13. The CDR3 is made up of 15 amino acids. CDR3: CASILRADRGIGYTF. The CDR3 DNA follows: TGTGCCAGTATCCTCCGGGCGGACAGGGGGATCGGCTACACCTTC.

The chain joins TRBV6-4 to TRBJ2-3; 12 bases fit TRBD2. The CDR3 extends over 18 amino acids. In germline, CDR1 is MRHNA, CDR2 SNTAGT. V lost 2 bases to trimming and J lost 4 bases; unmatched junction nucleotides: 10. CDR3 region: CASSDEASGGAGSDTQYF. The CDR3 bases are TGTGCCAGCAGTGACGAGGCTAGCGGGGGGGCCGGATCAGATACGCAGTATTTT.

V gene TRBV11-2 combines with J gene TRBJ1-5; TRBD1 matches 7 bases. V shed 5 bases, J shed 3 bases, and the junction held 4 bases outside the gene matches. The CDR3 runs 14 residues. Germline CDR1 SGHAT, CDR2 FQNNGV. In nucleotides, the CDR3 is TGTGCCAGCAGCCGGGACAGACTCAATCAGCCCCAGCATTTT. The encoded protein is CASSRDRLNQPQHF.

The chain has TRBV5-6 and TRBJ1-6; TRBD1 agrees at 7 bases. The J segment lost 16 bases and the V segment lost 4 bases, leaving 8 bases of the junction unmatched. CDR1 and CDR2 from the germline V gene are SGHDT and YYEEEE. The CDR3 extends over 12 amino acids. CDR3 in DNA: TGTGCCAGCAGCAGTATGGGACAGCGTCTCCACTTT. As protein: CASSSMGQRLHF. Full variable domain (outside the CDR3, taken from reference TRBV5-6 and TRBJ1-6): DAGVTQSPTHLIKTRGQQVTLRCSPKSGHDTVSWYQQALGQGPQFIFQYYEEEERQRGNFPDRFSGHQFPNYSSELNVNALLLGDSALYLCASSSMGQRLHFGNGTRLTVT.

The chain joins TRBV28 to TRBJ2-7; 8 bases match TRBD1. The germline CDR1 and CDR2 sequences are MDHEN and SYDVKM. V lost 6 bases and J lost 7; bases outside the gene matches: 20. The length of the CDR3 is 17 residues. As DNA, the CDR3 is TGTGCCAGCAGACTCGGGAAGTGGACAGGGATCCCGAGTGAGCAGTACTTC. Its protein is CASRLGKWTGIPSEQYF.

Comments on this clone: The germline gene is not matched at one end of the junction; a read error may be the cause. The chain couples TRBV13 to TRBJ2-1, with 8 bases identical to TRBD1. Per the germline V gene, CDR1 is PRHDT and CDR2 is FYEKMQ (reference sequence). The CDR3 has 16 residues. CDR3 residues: CAGSLRRTGRMNEQFF. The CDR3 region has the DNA TGTGCCGGCAGCTTAAGGAGGACAGGGAGGATGAATGAGCAGTTCTTC.

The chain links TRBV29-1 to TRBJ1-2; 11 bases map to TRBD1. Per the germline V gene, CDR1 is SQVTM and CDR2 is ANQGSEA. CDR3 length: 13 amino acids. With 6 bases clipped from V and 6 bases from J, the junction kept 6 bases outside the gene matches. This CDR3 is CSVDRGLRDGYTF. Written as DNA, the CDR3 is TGCAGCGTGGACAGGGGGCTGCGGGATGGCTACACCTTC.

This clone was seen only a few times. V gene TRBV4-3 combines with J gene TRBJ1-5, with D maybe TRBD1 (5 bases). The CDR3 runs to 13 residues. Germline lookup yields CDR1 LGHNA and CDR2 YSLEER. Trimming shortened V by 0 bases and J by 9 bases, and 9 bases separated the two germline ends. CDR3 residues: CASSQDRVRPQHF. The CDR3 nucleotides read TGCGCCAGCAGCCAAGACAGGGTTCGGCCCCAGCATTTT.

The CDR3 region has the DNA TGTGCCATCAGTGAGTCGATAGCGGGCGTAAAGGGGGATACGCAGTATTTT. The encoded protein is CAISESIAGVKGDTQYF. This chain connects TRBV10-3 to TRBJ2-3, with 7 positions matching TRBD2. The V and J ends lost 0 bases and 6 bases, in that order; junction bases with no gene match: 12. This CDR3 is built from 17 residues. Per germline, CDR1 ENHRY and CDR2 SYGVKD.

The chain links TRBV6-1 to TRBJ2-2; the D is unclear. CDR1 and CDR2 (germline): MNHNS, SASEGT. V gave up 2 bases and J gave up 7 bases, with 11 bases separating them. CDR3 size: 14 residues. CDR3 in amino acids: CASSEMLASGELFF. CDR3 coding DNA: TGTGCCAGCAGTGAAATGTTGGCCAGCGGGGAGCTGTTTTTT.

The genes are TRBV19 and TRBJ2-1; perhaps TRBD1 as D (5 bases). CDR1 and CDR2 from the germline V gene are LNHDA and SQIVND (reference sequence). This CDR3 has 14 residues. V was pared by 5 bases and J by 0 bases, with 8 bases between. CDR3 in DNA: TGTGCCAGTAGTCCAGGGCTCTCCTACAATGAGCAGTTCTTC. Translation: CASSPGLSYNEQFF. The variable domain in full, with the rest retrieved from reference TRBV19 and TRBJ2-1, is DGGITQSPKYLFRKEGQNVTLSCEQNLNHDAMYWYRQDPGQGLRLIYYSQIVNDFQKGDIAEGYSVSREKKESFPLTVTSAQKNPTAFYLCASSPGLSYNEQFFGPGTRLTVL.

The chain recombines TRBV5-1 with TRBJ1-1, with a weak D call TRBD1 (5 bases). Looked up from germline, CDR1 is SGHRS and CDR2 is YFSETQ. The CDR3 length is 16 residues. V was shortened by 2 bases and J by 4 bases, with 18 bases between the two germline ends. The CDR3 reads CASSLGPSSGGTEAFF. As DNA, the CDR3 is TGCGCCAGCAGCTTAGGGCCCAGTTCCGGGGGCACTGAAGCTTTCTTT.

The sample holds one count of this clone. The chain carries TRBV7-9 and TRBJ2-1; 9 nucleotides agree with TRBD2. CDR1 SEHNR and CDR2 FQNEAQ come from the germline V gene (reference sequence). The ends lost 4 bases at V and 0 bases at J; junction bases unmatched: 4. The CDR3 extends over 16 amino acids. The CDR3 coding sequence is TGTGCCAGCAGCTCTAGCGGGGAGAGCTCCTACAATGAGCAGTTCTTC. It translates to CASSSSGESSYNEQFF.

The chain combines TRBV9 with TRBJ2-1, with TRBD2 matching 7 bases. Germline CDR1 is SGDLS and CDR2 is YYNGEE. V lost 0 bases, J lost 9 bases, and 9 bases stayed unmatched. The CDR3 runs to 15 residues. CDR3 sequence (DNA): TGTGCCAGCAGCGTAGCTTGGATAGCGGGTGGTGAGCAGTTCTTC. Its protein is CASSVAWIAGGEQFF.

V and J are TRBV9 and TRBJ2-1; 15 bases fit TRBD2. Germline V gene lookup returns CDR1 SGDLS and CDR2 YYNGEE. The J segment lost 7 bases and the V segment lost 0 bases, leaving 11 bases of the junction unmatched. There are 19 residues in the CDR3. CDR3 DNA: TGTGCCAGCAGCGTAGGGGGACTAGCGGGGGGATTAAGTAGGAATGAGCAGTTCTTC. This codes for CASSVGGLAGGLSRNEQFF.

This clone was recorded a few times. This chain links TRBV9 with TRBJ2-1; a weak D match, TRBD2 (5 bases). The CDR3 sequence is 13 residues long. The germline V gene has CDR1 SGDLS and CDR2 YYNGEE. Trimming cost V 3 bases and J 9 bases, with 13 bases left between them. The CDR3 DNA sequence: TGTGCCAGCAGCGCCCCCATACGGGGTGAGCAGTTCTTC. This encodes CASSAPIRGEQFF. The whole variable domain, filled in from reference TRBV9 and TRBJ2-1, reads DSGVTQTPKHLITATGQRVTLRCSPRSGDLSVYWYQQSLDQGLQFLIQYYNGEERAKGNILERFSAQQFPDLHSELNLSSLELGDSALYFCASSAPIRGEQFFGPGTRLTVL.

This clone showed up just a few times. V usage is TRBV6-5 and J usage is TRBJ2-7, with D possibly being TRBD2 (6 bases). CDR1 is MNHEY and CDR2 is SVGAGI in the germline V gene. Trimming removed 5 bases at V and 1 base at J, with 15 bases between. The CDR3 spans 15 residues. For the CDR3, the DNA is TGTGCCAGCAGTCAAACAGGAGGAGGGTCCTACGAGCAGTACTTC. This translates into CASSQTGGGSYEQYF.

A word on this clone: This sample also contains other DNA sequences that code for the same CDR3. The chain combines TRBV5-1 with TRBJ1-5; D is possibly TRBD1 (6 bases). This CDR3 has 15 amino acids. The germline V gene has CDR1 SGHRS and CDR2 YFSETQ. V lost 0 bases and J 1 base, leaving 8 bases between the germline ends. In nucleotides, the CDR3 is TGCGCCAGCAGCTTGGCTGGGGGCAGCAATCAGCCCCAGCATTTT. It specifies CASSLAGGSNQPQHF.

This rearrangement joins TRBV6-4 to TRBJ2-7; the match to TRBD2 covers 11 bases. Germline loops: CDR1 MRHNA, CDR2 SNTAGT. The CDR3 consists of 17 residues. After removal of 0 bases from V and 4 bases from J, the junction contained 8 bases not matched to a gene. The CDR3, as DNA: TGTGCCAGCAGTGACTCGGGGACTAGCGGCTCCCTATACGAGCAGTACTTC. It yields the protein CASSDSGTSGSLYEQYF.

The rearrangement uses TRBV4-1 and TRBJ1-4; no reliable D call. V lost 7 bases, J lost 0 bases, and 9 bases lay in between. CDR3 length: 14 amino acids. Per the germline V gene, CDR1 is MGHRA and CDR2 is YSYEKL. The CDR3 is CASTPLATNEKLFF. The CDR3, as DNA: TGCGCCAGCACCCCACTTGCAACTAATGAAAAACTGTTTTTT.